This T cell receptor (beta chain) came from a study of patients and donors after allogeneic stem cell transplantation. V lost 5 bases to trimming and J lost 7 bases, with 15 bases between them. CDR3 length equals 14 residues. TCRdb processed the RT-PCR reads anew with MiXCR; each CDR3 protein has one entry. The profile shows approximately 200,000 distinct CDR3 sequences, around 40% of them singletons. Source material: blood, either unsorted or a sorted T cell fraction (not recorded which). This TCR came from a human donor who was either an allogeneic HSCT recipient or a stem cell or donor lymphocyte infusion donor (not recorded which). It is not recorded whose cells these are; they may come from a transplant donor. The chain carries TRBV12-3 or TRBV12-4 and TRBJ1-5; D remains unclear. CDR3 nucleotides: TGTGCCAGCAGTCCTTTCCTCTCGGGGCAGCCCCAGCATTTT. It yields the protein CASSPFLSGQPQHF.